This T cell receptor (beta chain) was retrieved from a study of T cell responses to AZD1222 COVID-19 vaccine. Sequencing used immunoSEQ multiplex PCR; TCRdb keeps in-frame clones, though not all of them. The data hold 75,000 to 100,000 clones, with approximately 81% observed a single time. This clone was observed a few times. The antigen is undetermined. Whole-study results and caveats: Repertoire sampling was restricted to post-peak T cell response timepoints. Spike-specific TCRs gained breadth and depth after people received two AZD1222 doses. Possibly, clonal diversity was underestimated; donors were largely white British and included more females.

Trimming shortened V by 1 base and J by 4 bases, and 10 bases separated the two germline ends. CDR3 length: 14 amino acids. Germline-derived CDR1 and CDR2 are SGHAT and FQDESV (reference sequence). The receptor was derived from an adult in good health. V gene TRBV11-1 combines with J gene TRBJ1-1; perhaps TRBD1 as D (6 bases). The source material was peripheral blood, sampled on day 0 of AZD1222 vaccination. The DNA for the CDR3 is TGTGCCAGCAGCTTAGGAAGGGGGACCACTGAAGCTTTCTTT. As protein: CASSLGRGTTEAFF.